The 10 T cell receptor beta chains given below trace back to one sample, sequenced in a study of molecular identifiers for immune sequencing clone quantification. Via MiXCR, TCRdb re-called the PCR reads, giving one row per CDR3 protein. The sample lists 400,000 to 600,000 distinct CDR3 sequences, over 20% occurring once. Sequencing input: naive CD8+ T cells from blood, with Jurkat cell RNA spiked in. Noted subset: FACS-sorted CD8+CD4-CCR7+CD45RA+ naive T cells. The receptors shown here come from a human donor in good health. Some libraries in this study had Jurkat cell RNA spiked in.

This clonotype came up a few times. The V and J genes are TRBV7-9 and TRBJ1-1, with TRBD1 as a possible D gene (5 bases). Deletions cut 2 bases from V and 0 bases from J, with 13 bases between. There are 16 residues in the CDR3. Germline V lookup: CDR1 SEHNR, CDR2 FQNEAQ (reference sequence). The chain's CDR3 is CASSLRQGEMNTEAFF. CDR3 sequence (DNA): TGTGCCAGCAGCTTACGGCAGGGAGAAATGAACACTGAAGCTTTCTTT.

As concerns this clonotype: This may be a read error, as it is one base from a much larger clone. The V and J genes are TRBV29-1 and TRBJ2-1; TRBD2 aligns across 8 bases. Germline CDR1 reads SQVTM; CDR2 reads ANQGSEA. The CDR3 runs to 12 residues. CDR3 nucleotide sequence: TGCAGCGTTACTAGCGGCCGGAATGAGCAGTCCTTC. Translated, it gives CSVTSGRNEQSF.

This clonotype was observed a few times. This chain connects TRBV2 to TRBJ2-3, with D possibly TRBD2 on 6 matching bases. The V and J ends lost 9 bases and 3 bases respectively, with 10 bases between them. The germline CDR1 and CDR2 sequences are SNHLY and FYNNEI. The CDR3 runs to 12 residues. In DNA form, the CDR3 reads TGTGCCAGTTTCGGGGGTACAGATACGCAGTATTTT. It specifies CASFGGTDTQYF.

For the CDR3, the DNA is TGTGCCAGCAGCGTAGGAGGGGTGGGCACAGATACGCAGTATTTT. Translation: CASSVGGVGTDTQYF. This rearrangement joins TRBV9 to TRBJ2-3; TRBD1 or TRBD2 may be the D gene (5 bases each). Trimming left V 0 bases short and J 1 base short, with 9 bases between. This CDR3 spans 15 amino acids. Germline-derived CDR1 and CDR2 are SGDLS and YYNGEE.

In nucleotides, the CDR3 is TGTGCCAGCAGCTTATTGAGTTCCCCCAAAGAGACCCAGTACTTC. It specifies CASSLLSSPKETQYF. This chain uses TRBV7-6 with TRBJ2-5; D is unresolved. Germline CDR1 reads SGHVS; CDR2 reads FNYEAQ. Trimming took off 2 bases at V and 3 bases at J, with 13 bases between the two ends. This CDR3 comprises 15 residues. The variable domain in full, completed from reference TRBV7-6 and TRBJ2-5, reads GAGVSQSPRYKVTKRGQDVALRCDPISGHVSLYWYRQALGQGPEFLTYFNYEAQQDKSGLPNDRFSAERPEGSISTLTIQRTEQRDSAMYRCASSLLSSPKETQYFGPGTRLLVL.

There are a few counts of this clonotype. The rearrangement links TRBV30 to TRBJ2-7; D tentatively reads TRBD1 or TRBD2 (5 bases each). Germline V gene lookup returns CDR1 GTSNPN and CDR2 SVGIG (reference sequence). V lost 3 bases and J lost 0, with 12 bases in between. This CDR3 has 14 amino acids. CDR3 residues: CAWSRDGLSYEQYF. DNA of the CDR3: TGTGCCTGGAGCCGGGACGGCCTCTCCTACGAGCAGTACTTC.

V gene TRBV24-1 combines with J gene TRBJ2-5; 10 nucleotides line up with TRBD1. The CDR3 totals 18 residues. CDR1 and CDR2 (germline): KGHDR, SFDVKD. Trimming took 0 bases from V and 5 from J; bases not matched to a gene: 11. In DNA form, the CDR3 reads TGTGCCACCAGTGATTTGGGACAGGGGGTAACAGGGCAGGAGACCCAGTACTTC. Its protein is CATSDLGQGVTGQETQYF.

This clonotype has a count of ten or more. V usage is TRBV14 and J usage is TRBJ2-7; 7 bases are a match to TRBD1. CDR1 is SGHDN and CDR2 is FVKESK in the germline V gene. J lost 2 bases, V lost 5 bases, and 6 bases had no gene match. The CDR3 loop spans 14 amino acids. CDR3 sequence reads: CASSTGVLTYEQYF. CDR3 DNA: TGTGCCAGCAGCACAGGGGTACTCACCTACGAGCAGTACTTC.

This chain joins TRBV15 and TRBJ2-7, with D perhaps being TRBD1 or TRBD2 (5 bases each). The germline gives CDR1 LNHNV, CDR2 YYDKDF (reference sequence). Trimming left V 0 bases short and J 5 bases short, with 20 bases between. This CDR3 has 17 residues. The CDR3 sequence is CATSRDVLGTPGDEQYF. The CDR3 region has the DNA TGTGCCACCAGCAGAGATGTGTTAGGGACCCCCGGTGACGAGCAGTACTTC.

In its sample, this clonotype was seen many times. The chain combines TRBV5-1 with TRBJ2-7, with TRBD2 identical over 12 bases. V lost 1 base to trimming and J lost 1 base; unmatched junction nucleotides: 3. Germline V gene lookup returns CDR1 SGHRS and CDR2 YFSETQ. The CDR3 has 16 amino acids. The CDR3 region has the DNA TGCGCCAGCAGCTTGTCCGGGACTAGCGGGTCCTACGAGCAGTACTTC. Amino acids: CASSLSGTSGSYEQYF.